Presented here are 15 T cell receptor beta chains from one specimen sequenced in a study of blood T cell repertoires in COVID-19. Libraries were prepared by immunoSEQ multiplex PCR; TCRdb keeps only in-frame clonotypes and omits some of them. The sample contains roughly 400,000 clones, over 75% of which appear only once. Material: PBMCs or T cells enriched from blood (not recorded which). The receptors derive from a woman in her late teens or twenties who had been exposed to COVID-19.

This clone has only one observation. The V call is TRBV6-5, the J call TRBJ2-7, with 8 bases lining up with TRBD1. The CDR3 contains 14 residues. V lost 8 bases and J lost 3; bases outside the gene matches: 9. Looked up from germline, CDR1 is MNHEY and CDR2 is SVGAGI. The CDR3: CASGRDRLNYEQYF. Here the CDR3 DNA reads TGTGCCAGCGGGCGGGACAGGTTGAACTACGAGCAGTACTTC.

This clone was detected a few times. The V and J genes are TRBV3-1 (or the pseudogene TRBV3-2) and TRBJ1-3, with D perhaps matching TRBD1 (6 bases). From germline, CDR1 is LGHDT and CDR2 YNNKEL (reference sequence). The CDR3 has 16 residues. V was clipped by 5 bases and J by 0 bases, with 14 bases between them. In DNA form, the CDR3 reads TGTGCCAGCAGCAACTTACAGGGATACTCTGGAAACACCATATATTTT. Its translation: CASSNLQGYSGNTIYF.

The rearrangement joins TRBV28 to TRBJ1-5; maybe TRBD1 (6 bases). This CDR3 comprises 16 residues. The germline gives CDR1 MDHEN, CDR2 SYDVKM. The ends were cut back, 5 bases at V and 2 bases at J, with 16 bases in the middle. DNA for the CDR3: TGTGCCAGCAGTCAAAACAGGGCGAGCGGCAATCAGCCCCAGCATTTT. Translating it yields CASSQNRASGNQPQHF.

The V and J genes are TRBV6-5 and TRBJ2-7; 9 nucleotides agree with TRBD1. From germline, CDR1 is MNHEY and CDR2 SVGAGI. Trimming removed 6 bases from V and 3 bases from J; junction bases left unmatched: 9. CDR3 length equals 15 residues. As DNA, the CDR3 is TGTGCCAGCAGGGAGCCGGGACAGGGATACTACGAGCAGTACTTC. This gives the protein CASREPGQGYYEQYF.

CDR3 protein: CASSQEAGTSGTDTQYF. The CDR3, as DNA: TGTGCCAGCAGCCAAGAAGCGGGGACTAGCGGCACAGATACGCAGTATTTT. The chain employs TRBV3-1 (or the pseudogene TRBV3-2) and TRBJ2-3; 10 positions agree with TRBD2. Trimming at V came to 0 bases and at J to 1 base, leaving 4 bases not matched to a gene. CDR1 and CDR2 (germline): LGHDT, YNNKEL (reference sequence). The CDR3 has 17 residues.

V and J are TRBV28 and TRBJ1-2, with 8 positions matching TRBD1. This CDR3 contains 15 residues. V was pared by 5 bases and J by 4 bases, with 9 bases of the junction left unmatched. The germline CDR1 and CDR2 sequences are MDHEN and SYDVKM. The CDR3 loop is CASSDTPGQVYGYTF. CDR3 DNA sequence: TGTGCCAGCAGTGACACCCCGGGACAGGTCTATGGCTACACCTTC.

In DNA, the CDR3 is TGTGCCAGCAGCCAAGAGACCCGACTAGCGGGCTACACAGATACGCAGTATTTT. This translates into CASSQETRLAGYTDTQYF. The rearrangement uses TRBV4-2 and TRBJ2-3; 10 bases line up with TRBD2. The CDR3 length is 18 residues. After removal of 0 bases from V and 2 bases from J, the junction contained 8 bases not matched to a gene. CDR1 is LGHNA, CDR2 YNFKEQ, per germline.

The J gene is TRBJ1-2, the V gene TRBV5-6; D possibly corresponds to TRBD1 (5 bases). Trimming took 4 bases from V and 1 from J, leaving 14 bases between them. Germline V gene data show CDR1 as SGHDT and CDR2 as YYEEEE. CDR3 length equals 15 residues. The CDR3 sequence: CASSIRQLLNYGYTF. The DNA for the CDR3 is TGTGCCAGCAGCATCCGACAGCTGCTTAACTATGGCTACACCTTC.

V gene TRBV4-2 combines with J gene TRBJ2-5, with TRBD2 matching over 14 bases. V was clipped by 3 bases and J by 2 bases; unmatched bases: 11. This CDR3 has 19 residues. CDR1 LGHNA and CDR2 YNFKEQ come from the germline V gene. In nucleotides, the CDR3 is TGTGCCAGCAGCCACCCGGAGGGACTAGCGGGGGAGCTACAAGAGACCCAGTACTTC. Amino acid sequence: CASSHPEGLAGELQETQYF.

The rearrangement uses TRBV6-1 and TRBJ2-3; TRBD2 matches at 8 bases. Germline CDR1 MNHNS, CDR2 SASEGT. The CDR3 spans 17 residues. V shed 2 bases, J shed 3 bases, and the junction held 10 bases outside the gene matches. Here the CDR3 reads CASSELYGGAGTDTQYF. DNA for the CDR3: TGTGCCAGCAGTGAACTCTACGGGGGGGCCGGGACAGATACGCAGTATTTT.

This chain connects TRBV5-4 to TRBJ2-7; 7 bases align to TRBD2. The V and J ends lost 3 bases and 5 bases, in that order; junction bases with no gene match: 2. The CDR3 is 12 amino acids. The germline V gene has CDR1 SGHNT and CDR2 YYREEE (reference sequence). The CDR3 DNA is TGTGCCAGCAGCTGGGGAGGGGACGAGCAGTACTTC. Amino acid sequence: CASSWGGDEQYF. Combining the CDR3 with reference TRBV5-4 and TRBJ2-7 gives the whole variable domain ETGVTQSPTHLIKTRGQQVTLRCSSQSGHNTVSWYQQALGQGPQFIFQYYREEENGRGNFPPRFSGLQFPNYSSELNVNALELDDSALYLCASSWGGDEQYFGPGTRLTVT.

CDR3 loop: CASSLLDREQFF. CDR3 nucleotides: TGTGCCAGCAGCTTGTTGGACAGGGAGCAGTTCTTC. V gene TRBV5-4 combines with J gene TRBJ2-1, with TRBD1 matching over 7 bases. Germline trimming cut 1 base from V and 10 bases from J; bases unmatched to any gene: 2. CDR3 length: 12 amino acids. Germline values: CDR1 SGHNT, CDR2 YYREEE (reference sequence).

This chain links TRBV10-2 with TRBJ2-1, with TRBD2 identical over 10 bases. V trimming: 3 bases; J trimming: 4 bases; junction bases outside the gene matches: 9. Looked up from germline, CDR1 is WSHSY and CDR2 is SAAADI. The CDR3 is 17 amino acids. CDR3: CASSDLAGGRLYNEQFF. The CDR3 bases are TGCGCCAGCAGTGATTTAGCGGGAGGTCGGTTGTACAATGAGCAGTTCTTC.

The chain uses TRBV9 and TRBJ2-1, with 7 bases aligning to TRBD1. Trimming removed 4 bases from V and 3 bases from J; junction bases left unmatched: 13. The CDR3 runs 17 residues. The germline V gene encodes CDR1 SGDLS and CDR2 YYNGEE. The CDR3 DNA reads as TGTGCCAGCAGCACAACATTGACAGGACAGGTCTACAATGAGCAGTTCTTC. As protein: CASSTTLTGQVYNEQFF.

The V gene is TRBV13, the J gene TRBJ2-7; D might be TRBD2 (6 bases). The CDR3 has 14 amino acids. V lost 5 bases, J lost 2 bases, and 13 bases lay in between. Germline CDR1 is PRHDT and CDR2 is FYEKMQ (reference sequence). The CDR3 region has the DNA TGTGCCAGCAGCCTGGTTAGGGAGGCCTACGAGCAGTACTTC. It translates to CASSLVREAYEQYF. The whole variable domain, filled in from reference TRBV13 and TRBJ2-7, reads AAGVIQSPRHLIKEKRETATLKCYPIPRHDTVYWYQQGPGQDPQFLISFYEKMQSDKGSIPDRFSAQQFSDYHSELNMSSLELGDSALYFCASSLVREAYEQYFGPGTRLTVT.